Here is one T cell receptor (beta chain) with its context. Its antigen is unidentified. The data were obtained in a study of cytomegalovirus exposure and HLA in healthy donors. Assay used: immunoSEQ multiplex PCR; TCRdb lists only in-frame clones, some missing. The profile covers some 310,000 clones, with around 90% appearing a single time and 0.9% to 1% taken by the ten largest. This CDR3 comprises 17 residues. Germline V gene sequence: CDR1 MNHNS, CDR2 SASEGT. The V and J ends lost 4 bases and 2 bases respectively, with 20 bases between them. Regarding the study as a whole: Most TCR sequences were seen very rarely across donors, but some public TCRs occurred in many.

This TCR derives from a man in his thirties or forties in good health and CMV-seronegative. This rearrangement joins TRBV6-1 to TRBJ2-5, with TRBD1 as a possible D gene (6 bases). The specimen sequenced was PBMCs. CDR3 amino acids: CASSGLQTTGPQETQYF. Here the CDR3 DNA reads TGTGCCAGCAGTGGGCTTCAAACGACAGGTCCTCAAGAGACCCAGTACTTC.